This T cell receptor beta chain was profiled in a study of T cells in Graves' hyperthyroidism and ophthalmopathy. At least ten counts were recorded for this clonotype. RNA transcripts gave rise to amplified TCR beta CDR3 regions. RT-PCR in the first round (using the HTBI primer set) targeted the TCR CDR3. TCRdb ran MiXCR on the multiplex PCR reads and lists one entry per CDR3 protein. Of roughly 600,000 distinct CDR3 sequences listed, about 15% are singletons. The CDR3 loop spans 15 amino acids. Trimming shortened V by 4 bases and J by 3 bases, and 13 bases separated the two germline ends. CDR1 is MNHEY and CDR2 is SMNVEV in the germline V gene (reference sequence).

This receptor was taken from a woman aged 50 to 60 with Graves' ophthalmopathy. What was sequenced was blood. This chain links TRBV27 with TRBJ1-5; tentatively, D is TRBD1 (6 bases). DNA for the CDR3: TGTGCCAGCAGTTCGGACAGAGCTTACAATCAGCCCCAGCATTTT. Its protein product is CASSSDRAYNQPQHF.